This T cell receptor beta chain is from a study of T cell repertoires in cytomegalovirus infection. This clonotype has just a few counts. The antigen remains undetermined. V lost 5 bases, J lost 0 bases, and 14 bases lay in between. Germline V gene sequence: CDR1 SEHNR, CDR2 FQNEAQ (reference sequence). CDR3 length: 16 amino acids. One entry per CDR3 protein, called by TCRdb with MiXCR from the reads. The sample records about a million distinct CDR3 sequences, roughly a third being singletons. The rearrangement joins TRBV7-9 to TRBJ2-1, with D possibly TRBD1 on 6 matching bases. The clonotype was recovered from a human donor in good health (CMV status not recorded). Some clones in this sample may be carry-over from other donors' samples. The sequencing used cultured CD8+ T cells from PBMCs, collected from culture after CMV antigen stimulation. The CDR3 DNA reads as TGTGCCAGCAGCCCGCTACAGGGCCCCTCCTACAATGAGCAGTTCTTC. This codes for CASSPLQGPSYNEQFF.